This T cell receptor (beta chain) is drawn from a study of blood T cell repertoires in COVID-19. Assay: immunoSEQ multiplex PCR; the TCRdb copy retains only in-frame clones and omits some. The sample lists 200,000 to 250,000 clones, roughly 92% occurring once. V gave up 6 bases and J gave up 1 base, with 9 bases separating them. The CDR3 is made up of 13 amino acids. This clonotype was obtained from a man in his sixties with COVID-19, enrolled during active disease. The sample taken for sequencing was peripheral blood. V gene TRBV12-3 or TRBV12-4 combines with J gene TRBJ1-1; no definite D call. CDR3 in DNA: TGTGCCAGCAGAAGGTCAGGGAACACTGAAGCTTTCTTT. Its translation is CASRRSGNTEAFF.